This T cell receptor beta chain was found in a study of beta chain features in type 1 diabetes. Expressed TCRB transcripts were sequenced after all isolated RNA was converted to cDNA. The method was immunoSEQ multiplex PCR; TCRdb's version includes in-frame clones alone and lacks a portion of them. Altogether approximately 270,000 clones are present, about 13% being singletons, with the ten largest covering approximately 0.015%. Study observations and caveats: All four CD4+ subsets of Type 1 diabetes patients contained TCRB CDR3s that were moderately but significantly shorter.

In the case of this clone: Antigen: not known.

Material: naive CD4+ T cells from blood. The TCR was taken from a man younger than 40 with type 1 diabetes.

The CDR3 DNA sequence: TGCGCCAGCAGCCAAGAGCCCGGCAGGGGGCAAGCTTTCTTT. Amino acids: CASSQEPGRGQAFF. V usage is TRBV4-3 and J usage is TRBJ1-1; 8 positions agree with TRBD1. The ends lost 0 bases at V and 9 bases at J; junction bases unmatched: 6. Germline CDR1 is LGHNA and CDR2 is YSLEER. This CDR3 has 14 residues.